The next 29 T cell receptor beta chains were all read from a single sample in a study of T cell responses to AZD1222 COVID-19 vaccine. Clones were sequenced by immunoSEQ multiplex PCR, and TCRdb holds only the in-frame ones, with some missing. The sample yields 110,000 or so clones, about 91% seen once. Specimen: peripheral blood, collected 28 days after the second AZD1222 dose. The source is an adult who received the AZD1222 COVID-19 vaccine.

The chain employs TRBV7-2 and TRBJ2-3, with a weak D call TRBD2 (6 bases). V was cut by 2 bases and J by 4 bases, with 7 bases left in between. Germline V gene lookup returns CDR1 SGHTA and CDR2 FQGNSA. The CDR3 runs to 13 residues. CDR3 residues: CASSLTGADTQYF. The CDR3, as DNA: TGTGCCAGCAGCTTAACGGGAGCAGATACGCAGTATTTT. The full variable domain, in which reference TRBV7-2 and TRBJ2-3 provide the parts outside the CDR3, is GAGVSQSPSNKVTEKGKDVELRCDPISGHTALYWYRQSLGQGLEFLIYFQGNSAPDKSGLPSDRFSAERTGGSVSTLTIQRTQQEDSAVYLCASSLTGADTQYFGPGTRLTVL.

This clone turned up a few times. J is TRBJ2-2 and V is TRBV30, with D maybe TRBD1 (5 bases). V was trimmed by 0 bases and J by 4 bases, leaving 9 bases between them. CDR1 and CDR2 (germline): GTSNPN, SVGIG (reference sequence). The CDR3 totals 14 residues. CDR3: CAWSVPGFTGELFF. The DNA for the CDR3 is TGTGCCTGGAGTGTACCAGGGTTCACCGGGGAGCTGTTTTTT.

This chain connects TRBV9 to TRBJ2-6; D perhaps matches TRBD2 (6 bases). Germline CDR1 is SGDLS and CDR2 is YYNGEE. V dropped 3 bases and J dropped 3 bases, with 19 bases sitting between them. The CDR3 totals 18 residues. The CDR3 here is CASSARTGEMSGANVLTF. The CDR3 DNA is TGTGCCAGCAGCGCAAGGACGGGAGAAATGAGTGGGGCCAACGTCCTGACTTTC.

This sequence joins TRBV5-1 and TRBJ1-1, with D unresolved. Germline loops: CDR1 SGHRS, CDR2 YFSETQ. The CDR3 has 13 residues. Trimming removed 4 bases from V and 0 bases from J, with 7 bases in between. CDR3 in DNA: TGCGCCAGCAGCCTACACATGAACACTGAAGCTTTCTTT. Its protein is CASSLHMNTEAFF.

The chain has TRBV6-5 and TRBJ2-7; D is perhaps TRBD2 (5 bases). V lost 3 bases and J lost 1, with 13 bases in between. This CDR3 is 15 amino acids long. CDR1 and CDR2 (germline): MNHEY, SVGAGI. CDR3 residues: CASSYMSGRSYEQYF. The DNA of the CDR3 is TGTGCCAGCAGTTATATGAGCGGAAGATCCTACGAGCAGTACTTC.

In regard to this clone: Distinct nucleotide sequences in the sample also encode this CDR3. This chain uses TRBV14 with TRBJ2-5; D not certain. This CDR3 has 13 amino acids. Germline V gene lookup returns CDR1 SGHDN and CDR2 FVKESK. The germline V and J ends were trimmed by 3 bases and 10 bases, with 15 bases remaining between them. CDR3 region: CASSQDRVRVQYF. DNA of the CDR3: TGTGCCAGCAGCCAGGATCGGGTACGAGTCCAGTACTTC.

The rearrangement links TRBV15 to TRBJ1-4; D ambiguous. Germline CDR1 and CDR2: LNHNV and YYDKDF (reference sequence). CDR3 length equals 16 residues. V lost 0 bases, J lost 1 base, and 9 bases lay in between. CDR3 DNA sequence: TGTGCCACCAGCAGAGATGGCGCGGTAACTAATGAAAAACTGTTTTTT. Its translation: CATSRDGAVTNEKLFF.

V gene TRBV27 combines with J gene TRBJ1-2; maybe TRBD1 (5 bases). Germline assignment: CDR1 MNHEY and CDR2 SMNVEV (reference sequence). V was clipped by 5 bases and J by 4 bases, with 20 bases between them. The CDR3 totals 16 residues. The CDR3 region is CASSPWQGVVGYGYTF. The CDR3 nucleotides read TGTGCCAGCAGTCCATGGCAGGGTGTTGTGGGCTATGGCTACACCTTC.

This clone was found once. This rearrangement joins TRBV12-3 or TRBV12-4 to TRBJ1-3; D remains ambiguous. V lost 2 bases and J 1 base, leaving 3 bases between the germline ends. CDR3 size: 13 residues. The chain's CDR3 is CASSLLSGNTIYF. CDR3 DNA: TGTGCCAGCAGTTTATTATCTGGAAACACCATATATTTT.

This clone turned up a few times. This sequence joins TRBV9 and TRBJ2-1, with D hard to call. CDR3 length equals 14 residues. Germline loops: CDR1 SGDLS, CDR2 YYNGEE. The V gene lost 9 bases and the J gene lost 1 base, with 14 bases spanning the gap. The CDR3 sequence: CATSPNPSYNEQFF. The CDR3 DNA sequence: TGTGCCACCTCCCCAAACCCATCCTACAATGAGCAGTTCTTC.

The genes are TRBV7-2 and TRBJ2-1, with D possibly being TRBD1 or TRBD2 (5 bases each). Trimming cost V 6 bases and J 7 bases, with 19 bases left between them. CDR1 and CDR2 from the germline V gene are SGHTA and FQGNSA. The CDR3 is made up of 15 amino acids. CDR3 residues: CASSYLGELRNEQFF. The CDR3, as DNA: TGTGCCAGCAGTTACTTAGGGGAGTTAAGGAATGAGCAGTTCTTC. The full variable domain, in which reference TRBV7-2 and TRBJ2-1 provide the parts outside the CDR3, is GAGVSQSPSNKVTEKGKDVELRCDPISGHTALYWYRQSLGQGLEFLIYFQGNSAPDKSGLPSDRFSAERTGGSVSTLTIQRTQQEDSAVYLCASSYLGELRNEQFFGPGTRLTVL.

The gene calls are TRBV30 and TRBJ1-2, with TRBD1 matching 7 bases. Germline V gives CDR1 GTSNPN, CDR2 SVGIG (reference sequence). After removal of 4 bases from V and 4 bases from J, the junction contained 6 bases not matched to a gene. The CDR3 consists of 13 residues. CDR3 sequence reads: CAWTLGGIYGYTF. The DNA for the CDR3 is TGTGCCTGGACACTAGGGGGCATCTATGGCTACACCTTC.

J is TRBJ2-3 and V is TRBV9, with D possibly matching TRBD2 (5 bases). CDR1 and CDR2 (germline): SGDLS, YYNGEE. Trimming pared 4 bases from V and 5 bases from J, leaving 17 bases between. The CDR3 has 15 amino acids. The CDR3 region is CASSPRLTTKDTQYF. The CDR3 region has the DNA TGTGCCAGCAGCCCAAGACTGACGACTAAAGATACGCAGTATTTT. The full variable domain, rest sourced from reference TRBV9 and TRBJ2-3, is DSGVTQTPKHLITATGQRVTLRCSPRSGDLSVYWYQQSLDQGLQFLIQYYNGEERAKGNILERFSAQQFPDLHSELNLSSLELGDSALYFCASSPRLTTKDTQYFGPGTRLTVL.

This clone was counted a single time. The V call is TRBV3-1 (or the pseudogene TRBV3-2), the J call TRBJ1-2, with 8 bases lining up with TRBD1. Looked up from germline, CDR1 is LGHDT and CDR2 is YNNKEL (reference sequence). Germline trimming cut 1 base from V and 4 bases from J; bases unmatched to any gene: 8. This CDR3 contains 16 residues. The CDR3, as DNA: TGTGCCAGCAGCCAAGGACAGGGGCAGAAGGGCTATGGCTACACCTTC. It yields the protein CASSQGQGQKGYGYTF.

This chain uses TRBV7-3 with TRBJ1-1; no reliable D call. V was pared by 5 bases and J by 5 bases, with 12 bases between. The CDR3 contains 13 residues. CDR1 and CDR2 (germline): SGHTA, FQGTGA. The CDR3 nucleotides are TGTGCCAGCAGCCCGGGCCCTGGGACTGAAGCTTTCTTT. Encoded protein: CASSPGPGTEAFF.

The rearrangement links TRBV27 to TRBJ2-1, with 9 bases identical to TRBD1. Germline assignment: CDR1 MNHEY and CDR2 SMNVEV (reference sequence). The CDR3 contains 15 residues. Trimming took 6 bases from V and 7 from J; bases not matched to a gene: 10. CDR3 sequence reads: CASRGRQGVSNEQFF. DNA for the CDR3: TGTGCCAGCAGAGGGAGACAGGGGGTGAGTAATGAGCAGTTCTTC.

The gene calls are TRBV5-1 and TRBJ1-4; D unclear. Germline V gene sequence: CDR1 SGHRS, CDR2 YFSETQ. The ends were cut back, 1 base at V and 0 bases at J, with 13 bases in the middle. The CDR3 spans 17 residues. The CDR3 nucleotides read TGCGCCAGCAGCTTGCTATGGCCAGGAGCAACTAATGAAAAACTGTTTTTT. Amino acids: CASSLLWPGATNEKLFF.

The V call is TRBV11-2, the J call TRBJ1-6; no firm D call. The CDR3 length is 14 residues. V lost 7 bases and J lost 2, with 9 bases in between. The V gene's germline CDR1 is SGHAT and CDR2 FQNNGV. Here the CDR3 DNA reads TGTGCCAGCAACCCCCAACCCTATAATTCACCCCTCCACTTT. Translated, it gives CASNPQPYNSPLHF.

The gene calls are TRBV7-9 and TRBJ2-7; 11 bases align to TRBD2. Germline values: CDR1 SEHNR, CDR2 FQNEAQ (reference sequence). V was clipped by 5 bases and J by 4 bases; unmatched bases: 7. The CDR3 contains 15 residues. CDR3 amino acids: CASSTRTSGSYEQYF. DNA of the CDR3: TGTGCCAGCAGCACCCGTACTAGCGGGAGTTACGAGCAGTACTTC.

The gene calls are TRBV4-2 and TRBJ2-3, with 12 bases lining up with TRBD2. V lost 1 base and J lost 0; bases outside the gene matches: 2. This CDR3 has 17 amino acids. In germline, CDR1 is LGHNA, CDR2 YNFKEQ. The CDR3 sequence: CASSQGTSGASTDTQYF. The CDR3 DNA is TGTGCCAGCAGCCAAGGGACTAGCGGGGCTAGCACAGATACGCAGTATTTT.

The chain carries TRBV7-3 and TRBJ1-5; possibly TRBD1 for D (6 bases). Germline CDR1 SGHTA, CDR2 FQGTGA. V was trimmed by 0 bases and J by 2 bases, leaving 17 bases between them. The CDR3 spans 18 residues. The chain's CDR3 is CASSLTRGIKGGNQPQHF. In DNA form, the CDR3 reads TGTGCCAGCAGCTTAACGAGAGGAATAAAGGGGGGCAATCAGCCCCAGCATTTT.

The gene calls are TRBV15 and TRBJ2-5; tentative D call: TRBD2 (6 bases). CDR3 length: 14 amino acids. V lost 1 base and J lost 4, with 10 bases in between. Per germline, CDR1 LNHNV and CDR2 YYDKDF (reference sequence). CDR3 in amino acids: CATSRAEGTETQYF. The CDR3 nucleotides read TGTGCCACCAGCAGAGCGGAGGGGACAGAGACCCAGTACTTC.

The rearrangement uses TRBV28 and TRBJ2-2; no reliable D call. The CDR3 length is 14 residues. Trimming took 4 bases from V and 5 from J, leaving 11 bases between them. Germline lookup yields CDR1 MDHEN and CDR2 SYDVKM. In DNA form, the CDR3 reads TGTGCCAGCAGTTCCCGTCTAAGGACCGGGGAGCTGTTTTTT. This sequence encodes CASSSRLRTGELFF.

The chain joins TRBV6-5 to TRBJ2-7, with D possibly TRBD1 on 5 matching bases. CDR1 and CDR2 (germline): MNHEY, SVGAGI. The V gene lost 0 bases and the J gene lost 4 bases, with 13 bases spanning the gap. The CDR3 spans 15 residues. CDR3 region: CASSYSAGPLYEQYF. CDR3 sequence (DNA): TGTGCCAGCAGTTACTCGGCAGGGCCCTTGTACGAGCAGTACTTC.

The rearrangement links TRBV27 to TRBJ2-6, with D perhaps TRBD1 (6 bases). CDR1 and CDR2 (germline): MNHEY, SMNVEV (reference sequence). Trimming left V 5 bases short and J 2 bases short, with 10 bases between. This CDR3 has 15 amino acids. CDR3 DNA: TGTGCCAGCAGTCCTTGGACAGCTGGGGCCAACGTCCTGACTTTC. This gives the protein CASSPWTAGANVLTF.

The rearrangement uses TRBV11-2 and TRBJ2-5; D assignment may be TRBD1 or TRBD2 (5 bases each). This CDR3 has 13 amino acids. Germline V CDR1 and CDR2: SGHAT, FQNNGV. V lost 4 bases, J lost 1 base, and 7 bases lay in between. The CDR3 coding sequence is TGTGCCAGCAGCTGGGGACCCCAAGAGACCCAGTACTTC. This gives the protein CASSWGPQETQYF.

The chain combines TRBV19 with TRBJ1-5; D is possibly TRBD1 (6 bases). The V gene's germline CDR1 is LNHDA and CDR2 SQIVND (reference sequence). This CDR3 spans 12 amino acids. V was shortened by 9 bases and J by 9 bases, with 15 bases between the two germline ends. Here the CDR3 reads CASGRQGRPQHF. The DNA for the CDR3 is TGTGCCAGCGGAAGGCAGGGGCGGCCCCAGCATTTT.

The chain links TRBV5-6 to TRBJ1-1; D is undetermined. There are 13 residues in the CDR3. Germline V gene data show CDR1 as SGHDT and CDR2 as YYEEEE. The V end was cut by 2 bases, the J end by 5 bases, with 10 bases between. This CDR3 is CASSFMERTEAFF. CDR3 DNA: TGTGCCAGCAGCTTCATGGAGCGAACTGAAGCTTTCTTT.

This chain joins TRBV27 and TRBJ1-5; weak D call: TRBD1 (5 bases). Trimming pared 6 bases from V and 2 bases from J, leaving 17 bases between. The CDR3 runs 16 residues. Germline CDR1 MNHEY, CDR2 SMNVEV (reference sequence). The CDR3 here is CASSPTGRGGNQPQHF. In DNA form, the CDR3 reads TGTGCCAGCAGCCCGACGGGAAGGGGTGGCAATCAGCCCCAGCATTTT.